This T cell receptor beta chain was obtained from a study of type 1 regulatory T cells (dated by TCRdb to about 2021). Regarding the study in general: An in vitro protocol by which a Tr1-enriched, alloantigen-specific CD4 T cell product named T-allo10 was generated was characterized in the study. T-allo10 was being tested clinically in patients with hematological malignancies who were undergoing allogeneic hematopoietic stem cell transplantation.

Concerning this clonotype: This clone's antigen is unknown. The record has no base qualities; no much larger clone is one base away.

V drops 5 bases and J drops 6 bases, leaving 8 bases in between. From the cysteine through the phenylalanine, the CDR3 covers 11 amino acids. The retained sequence is limited to the CDR3, 33 bases, with the frame set at the first base. Sequencing was carried out with an Illumina MiSeq. TCRdb reanalyzed the raw reads on its own, using fastp at Q25 for trimming and MiXCR for clone calling, and kept in-frame beta chains. Each record represents a unique CDR3 protein, reported with the most common genes and DNA among its rows. The sample yields 80,000 to 100,000 distinct CDR3 sequences; 25% to 40% were counted once. 2% to 2.5% of the sample lies in the top ten.

The source of this sequence is a human donor in good health. The chain is made from TRBV12-3 or TRBV12-4 and TRBJ2-7; the D gene assignment is ambiguous. The source material was CD4+ T cells, either the whole sample or a sorted fraction (not recorded which). CDR3 reads: CASSRWSEQYF. The nucleotide sequence reads TGTGCCAGCAGTCGCTGGTCCGAGCAGTACTTC.